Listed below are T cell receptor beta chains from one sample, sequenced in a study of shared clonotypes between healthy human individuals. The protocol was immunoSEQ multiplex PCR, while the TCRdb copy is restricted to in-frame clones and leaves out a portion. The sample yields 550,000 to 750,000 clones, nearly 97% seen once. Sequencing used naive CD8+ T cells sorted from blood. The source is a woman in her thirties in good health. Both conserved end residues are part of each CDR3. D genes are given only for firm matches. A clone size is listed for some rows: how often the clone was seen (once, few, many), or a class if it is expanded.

TGTGCCAGCAGTTTAGAGGCCACCACCGGGGAGCTGTTTTTT,CASSLEATTGELFF,.,TRBV27,.,TRBJ2-2
TGTGCCAGTAGTATCTGGGACTCCACTCAGCCCCAGCATTTT,CASSIWDSTQPQHF,.,TRBV19,.,TRBJ1-5
TGTGCCAGCAGCGTAGACGGTAGCGGGAGGCCCCCCGACAATGAGCAGTTCTTC,CASSVDGSGRPPDNEQFF,.,TRBV9,TRBD2,TRBJ2-1
TGCGCCAGCAGCCCACCGAGGGCTATGAACACTGAAGCTTTCTTT,CASSPPRAMNTEAFF,.,TRBV4-1,.,TRBJ1-1
TGTGCCAGCAGCTTGGTGGCGGGAGCCATGAACGAGCAGTACTTC,CASSLVAGAMNEQYF,.,TRBV5-4,TRBD2,TRBJ2-7
TGCGCCAGCAGCTTTGGCATCGAAGAGACCCAGTACTTC,CASSFGIEETQYF,.,TRBV5-1,.,TRBJ2-5
TGTGCCACCAGCACTGGGCGGGGGGAAAAACTGTTTTTT,CATSTGRGEKLFF,.,TRBV15,.,TRBJ1-4
TGTGCCACCAGCAGAGCCCAACAAGTTTTTGGAAACACCATATATTTT,CATSRAQQVFGNTIYF,.,TRBV15,.,TRBJ1-3
TGTGCCAGCAGGACAGGGTCCTACAATGAGCAGTTCTTC,CASRTGSYNEQFF,once,TRBV6-1,TRBD1,TRBJ2-1
TGTGCCAGCAGAGGGGACAGGGGTAGTTCACCCCTCCACTTT,CASRGDRGSSPLHF,.,TRBV9,TRBD1,TRBJ1-6
TGCGCCAGCAGCTCCATAGCAGATACGCAGTATTTT,CASSSIADTQYF,.,TRBV5-1,.,TRBJ2-3
TGTGCCAGCAGCTTAGCGGGAGGGGATGAGCAGTTCTTC,CASSLAGGDEQFF,.,TRBV7-9,TRBD2,TRBJ2-1
TGTGCCAGCAACCCGAACACCCGGGGGGATACGCAGTATTTT,CASNPNTRGDTQYF,.,TRBV27,.,TRBJ2-3
TGTGCCAGCAGCTTAGGCGGGATGGACTACGAGCAGTACTTC,CASSLGGMDYEQYF,.,TRBV7-8,.,TRBJ2-7
TGTGCCAGCAGCGTGGGCAGCATCTACGAGCAGTACTTC,CASSVGSIYEQYF,.,TRBV13,.,TRBJ2-7
TGTGCCAGCAGCTCAACACCTGGACTAGCGGGGTACAATGAGCAGTTCTTC,CASSSTPGLAGYNEQFF,.,TRBV11-2,TRBD2,TRBJ2-1